Detailed here is one T cell receptor (beta chain). The germline gives CDR1 SGHRS, CDR2 YFSETQ. The CDR3 runs to 15 residues. V was clipped by 3 bases and J by 1 base; unmatched bases: 6. The data were taken from a study of blood T cell repertoires in COVID-19. Across the whole study: Donors in the United States, Italy and Spain gave samples during acute or convalescent COVID-19. T cells, B-cell-depleted T cells, or PBMCs provided the cDNA or gDNA that served as material.

In the authors' workflow: Estimates of nucleated cell counts were drawn from the amplification of reference gene primers. Generated by immunoSEQ multiplex PCR, the TCRdb table keeps only in-frame clones and is missing some. Clonal size and the V and J genes are those of that table, whereas D and trimming came from the DNA. The sample has over 60,000 clones; approximately 89% are singletons. This TCR came from a man older than 75 with acute or convalescent COVID-19. The genes are TRBV5-1 and TRBJ1-2, with 7 bases that match TRBD1. The sample taken for sequencing was peripheral blood. CDR3 in amino acids: CASSWGDSFNYGYTF. The CDR3 bases are TGCGCCAGCAGCTGGGGGGACAGTTTTAACTATGGCTACACCTTC.